The TCR beta chain under discussion was sequenced for a study of T cell responses to AZD1222 COVID-19 vaccine. A word on this clone: The antigen is not known.

Overall study results and limits: Nearly half of spike-specific TCRs reportedly go after variant regions that carry no mutations. Females outnumbered males among donors, who were mostly white British; clonal diversity was possibly underestimated.

CDR1 and CDR2 (germline): SGHTA, FQGNSA. This CDR3 spans 14 amino acids. V lost 1 base, J lost 8 bases, and 12 bases lay in between. Repertoires were generated with immunoSEQ multiplex PCR, while TCRdb's copy carries only in-frame clones and drops some. The sample includes roughly 130,000 clones, approximately 90% of them seen just once. Source: peripheral blood, taken on day 0 of AZD1222 vaccination. The TCR sequence derives from an adult in good health. The rearrangement uses TRBV7-2 and TRBJ2-1; D is perhaps TRBD1 or TRBD2 (6 bases each). This CDR3 reads CASSLEGGRYEQFF. As DNA, the CDR3 is TGTGCCAGCAGCTTAGAGGGGGGCCGGTATGAGCAGTTCTTC.